This entry is about one T cell receptor (beta chain). The data derive from a study of blood T cell repertoires in COVID-19. Clones were read by immunoSEQ multiplex PCR, and TCRdb kept only the in-frame ones, dropping some. This sample has roughly 250,000 clones, with around 88% found just once. The sequenced material came from PBMCs or T cells enriched from blood (not recorded which). The receptor's source is a woman aged 35 to 49 with acute COVID-19.

The chain's CDR3 is CAGSQGLEQYF. The CDR3 DNA reads TGTGCCGGCTCACAGGGGCTCGAGCAGTACTTC. The chain recombines TRBV30 with TRBJ2-7; 7 bases are shared with TRBD1. After removal of 8 bases from V and 6 bases from J, the junction contained 7 bases not matched to a gene. Germline assignment: CDR1 GTSNPN and CDR2 SVGIG (reference sequence). This CDR3 spans 11 amino acids.